Shown below are 25 T cell receptor beta chains from a single sample sequenced in a study of blood T cell repertoires in COVID-19. Libraries were prepared by immunoSEQ multiplex PCR; TCRdb keeps only in-frame clonotypes and omits some of them. Seen here are about half a million clones, approximately 85% observed once, and the top ten hold 3% to 4%. The material sequenced was peripheral blood. The receptor set was obtained from a human donor in a cohort sampled during active COVID-19.

The CDR3 loop is CASSSHRFSTYEQYF. Here the CDR3 DNA reads TGTGCCAGCAGTTCCCACAGGTTTTCCACCTACGAGCAGTACTTC. This chain joins TRBV27 and TRBJ2-7, with D possibly matching TRBD1 (5 bases). The germline V gene has CDR1 MNHEY and CDR2 SMNVEV (reference sequence). There are 15 residues in the CDR3. The V end was cut by 4 bases, the J end by 2 bases, with 15 bases between.

This chain links TRBV11-2 with TRBJ2-1; 7 bases line up with TRBD2. V shed 1 base, J shed 4 bases, and the junction held 7 bases outside the gene matches. Germline lookup yields CDR1 SGHAT and CDR2 FQNNGV. This CDR3 has 16 residues. Here the CDR3 DNA reads TGTGCCAGCAGCTTAGGAGCGGGAAGTGAATACAATGAGCAGTTCTTC. Its protein is CASSLGAGSEYNEQFF.

The genes are TRBV6-5 and TRBJ2-7, with TRBD1 matching 8 bases. Germline trimming cut 4 bases from V and 2 bases from J; bases unmatched to any gene: 4. Germline values: CDR1 MNHEY, CDR2 SVGAGI. The CDR3 length is 14 residues. The CDR3 protein is CASSSDRGPYEQYF. CDR3 sequence (DNA): TGTGCCAGCAGTTCTGACAGGGGACCCTACGAGCAGTACTTC.

V is TRBV19 and J is TRBJ1-1; the D gene is possibly TRBD1 (5 bases). This CDR3 comprises 16 residues. Germline lookup yields CDR1 LNHDA and CDR2 SQIVND (reference sequence). V lost 3 bases and J 0 bases, leaving 14 bases between the germline ends. The CDR3 reads CASSIGARRMNTEAFF. The CDR3 nucleotides are TGTGCCAGTAGTATTGGGGCACGTAGGATGAACACTGAAGCTTTCTTT.

A few counts support this clone. Other nucleotide sequences from this sample produce the same CDR3. The rearrangement links TRBV2 to TRBJ1-1; 8 bases agree with TRBD1. The trim removed 6 bases at V and 1 base at J, leaving 1 base unmatched. Germline CDR1 SNHLY, CDR2 FYNNEI. The CDR3 totals 13 residues. CDR3 coding DNA: TGTGCCAGCAGAGGACAGGGGAACACTGAAGCTTTCTTT. Translating gives CASRGQGNTEAFF.

The chain combines TRBV19 with TRBJ1-5; D remains ambiguous. This CDR3 contains 19 residues. The germline CDR1 and CDR2 sequences are LNHDA and SQIVND (reference sequence). V lost 3 bases to trimming and J lost 0 bases, with 21 bases between them. The chain's CDR3 is CASSMMGAGTFNSNQPQHF. CDR3 in DNA: TGTGCCAGTAGTATGATGGGTGCAGGAACCTTTAATAGCAATCAGCCCCAGCATTTT.

The chain combines TRBV29-1 with TRBJ2-7, with TRBD1 identical over 7 bases. J lost 0 bases, V lost 6 bases, and 8 bases had no gene match. Germline V gene lookup returns CDR1 SQVTM and CDR2 ANQGSEA. There are 14 residues in the CDR3. CDR3 loop: CSVGLRDSSYEQYF. The CDR3 DNA sequence: TGCAGCGTCGGTCTCCGGGACAGCTCCTACGAGCAGTACTTC.

This clone came up a few times. The chain uses TRBV9 and TRBJ1-2; D not certain. Germline V gives CDR1 SGDLS, CDR2 YYNGEE. This CDR3 spans 13 amino acids. The V gene lost 4 bases and the J gene lost 7 bases, with 14 bases spanning the gap. CDR3 in amino acids: CASSSQDGLGYTF. CDR3 DNA: TGTGCCAGCAGCTCCCAAGATGGGCTTGGCTACACCTTC.

The chain employs TRBV4-3 and TRBJ1-1, with D uncertain. The V and J ends lost 4 bases and 5 bases respectively, with 17 bases between them. Germline CDR1 and CDR2: LGHNA and YSLEER. The CDR3 runs 15 residues. CDR3 bases: TGCGCCAGCAGCCTGGTCTCGCAGGCTTGGACTGAAGCTTTCTTT. This encodes CASSLVSQAWTEAFF.

The chain carries TRBV3-1 (or the pseudogene TRBV3-2) and TRBJ2-7; D may be TRBD2 (5 bases). This CDR3 has 16 residues. The germline CDR1 and CDR2 sequences are LGHDT and YNNKEL (reference sequence). Trimming pared 1 base from V and 2 bases from J, leaving 15 bases between. The CDR3, as DNA: TGTGCCAGCAGCCAAGCGTCTAGCCCAGCCACCTACGAGCAGTACTTC. This codes for CASSQASSPATYEQYF.

The V call is TRBV19, the J call TRBJ1-2, with unresolved D. V was clipped by 3 bases and J by 8 bases, with 16 bases between them. The CDR3 sequence is 14 residues long. Germline V CDR1 and CDR2: LNHDA, SQIVND (reference sequence). DNA for the CDR3: TGTGCCAGTAGTATGCTTTGGCCACCCCGCGGCTACACCTTC. Encoded protein: CASSMLWPPRGYTF.

A note on this clone: One junction end disagrees with the germline gene, perhaps due to a read error. The V gene is TRBV7-7, the J gene TRBJ2-7; a weak D match, TRBD1 (5 bases). Germline assignment: CDR1 SSHAT and CDR2 FNYEAQ (reference sequence). The CDR3 has 13 amino acids. CDR3 region: CASSLGRVQEQYF. The CDR3 coding sequence is TGTGCTAGCAGCTTGGGCAGGGTTCAAGAGCAGTACTTC. The entire variable domain, with the rest obtained from reference TRBV7-7 and TRBJ2-7, is as follows: GAGVSQSPRYKVTKRGQDVTLRCDPISSHATLYWYQQALGQGPEFLTYFNYEAQPDKSGLPSDRFSAERPEGSISTLTIQRTEQRDSAMYRCASSLGRVQEQYFGPGTRLTVT.

This rearrangement joins TRBV29-1 to TRBJ2-1, with 7 bases matching TRBD2. CDR3 length: 13 residues. The V segment lost 5 bases and the J segment 2 bases; nucleotides outside the gene matches: 3. Germline V gives CDR1 SQVTM, CDR2 ANQGSEA. This CDR3 reads CSVSGNTYNEQFF. The CDR3 nucleotides are TGCAGCGTTAGCGGGAACACCTACAATGAGCAGTTCTTC.

The CDR3 coding sequence is TGTGCCAGCAGCCCGGGGTACAATGAGCAGTTCTTC. Translating it yields CASSPGYNEQFF. The gene calls are TRBV3-1 (or the pseudogene TRBV3-2) and TRBJ2-1; D possibly corresponds to TRBD2 (5 bases). The germline gives CDR1 LGHDT, CDR2 YNNKEL (reference sequence). The CDR3 sequence is 12 residues long. V dropped 4 bases and J dropped 4 bases, with 5 bases sitting between them.

The chain combines TRBV6-5 with TRBJ1-5; D gene unclear. CDR1 and CDR2 (germline): MNHEY, SVGAGI. The length of the CDR3 is 14 residues. V was trimmed by 0 bases and J by 6 bases, leaving 9 bases between them. CDR3: CASSYSSGFQPQHF. The CDR3 DNA sequence: TGTGCCAGCAGTTACTCATCGGGTTTTCAGCCCCAGCATTTT.

The chain uses TRBV10-2 and TRBJ2-1, with unresolved D. V lost 4 bases and J 6 bases, leaving 16 bases between the germline ends. The CDR3 extends over 15 amino acids. Per the germline V gene, CDR1 is WSHSY and CDR2 is SAAADI. Written as DNA, the CDR3 is TGCGCCAGCAGTGTGCCGGGTGGGTTAGGCAATGAGCAGTTCTTC. The encoded protein is CASSVPGGLGNEQFF.

This chain links TRBV28 with TRBJ1-1; D gene uncertain. V was cut by 4 bases and J by 1 base, with 10 bases left in between. The CDR3 totals 14 residues. Looked up from germline, CDR1 is MDHEN and CDR2 is SYDVKM. The CDR3 sequence is CASSSPPGNTEAFF. In DNA form, the CDR3 reads TGTGCCAGCAGTTCACCCCCAGGGAACACTGAAGCTTTCTTT.

The chain is built from TRBV24-1 and TRBJ1-2, with D tentatively TRBD1 (5 bases). Trimming took 2 bases from V and 3 from J, leaving 9 bases between them. The CDR3 sequence is 14 residues long. CDR1 and CDR2 (germline): KGHDR, SFDVKD. CDR3 sequence: CATSDYDRDYGYTF. The CDR3 bases are TGTGCCACCAGTGATTACGACAGAGACTATGGCTACACCTTC.

This chain links TRBV11-2 with TRBJ1-2; no clear D. With 6 bases removed from V and 4 bases from J, the gap between germline ends came to 15 bases. Germline values: CDR1 SGHAT, CDR2 FQNNGV. The CDR3 length is 14 residues. The CDR3 region is CASRPGRPPYGYTF. The DNA for the CDR3 is TGTGCCAGCAGACCCGGCAGGCCCCCCTATGGCTACACCTTC.

This sequence joins TRBV27 and TRBJ2-5; TRBD2 agrees at 8 bases. J gave up 5 bases and V 6 bases, and 20 bases lay outside the gene matches. The germline V gene has CDR1 MNHEY and CDR2 SMNVEV (reference sequence). This CDR3 has 18 residues. The CDR3 DNA follows: TGTGCCAGCAGCCTGATTTTGGGTAGCGGGAACCTGGGGGAGACCCAGTACTTC. Translating it yields CASSLILGSGNLGETQYF.

The rearrangement links TRBV3-1 (or the pseudogene TRBV3-2) to TRBJ2-3, with TRBD2 matching over 12 bases. V lost 4 bases to trimming and J lost 4 bases; unmatched junction nucleotides: 9. Germline V lookup: CDR1 LGHDT, CDR2 YNNKEL (reference sequence). The CDR3 has 17 residues. The CDR3 DNA reads as TGTGCCAGCAGCCTACCACGACTAGCGGGAGACTCAGATACGCAGTATTTT. It translates to CASSLPRLAGDSDTQYF.

The rearrangement joins TRBV19 to TRBJ2-7; possible D gene TRBD1, 5 bases. CDR1 is LNHDA, CDR2 SQIVND, per germline (reference sequence). The CDR3 sequence is 13 residues long. Trimming took 5 bases from V and 0 from J, leaving 8 bases between them. CDR3 residues: CASSLQVSYEQYF. In DNA form, the CDR3 reads TGTGCCAGTAGTCTACAGGTCTCCTACGAGCAGTACTTC.

The chain joins TRBV6-6 to TRBJ1-2; maybe TRBD1 (5 bases). The CDR3 contains 13 residues. Germline V gives CDR1 MNHNY, CDR2 SVGAGI (reference sequence). V lost 0 bases, J lost 7 bases, and 9 bases lay in between. CDR3: CASSYSIGGGYTF. The CDR3 DNA reads TGTGCCAGCAGTTACTCGATCGGGGGTGGCTACACCTTC.

The chain is built from TRBV2 and TRBJ2-3; a weak D match, TRBD1 (5 bases). Germline loops: CDR1 SNHLY, CDR2 FYNNEI. The CDR3 runs 15 residues. Trimming removed 5 bases at V and 0 bases at J, with 12 bases between. CDR3 nucleotides: TGTGCCAGCAGTAGACAGAGAGTAAGCACAGATACGCAGTATTTT. Amino acids: CASSRQRVSTDTQYF. The variable domain in full, with the rest retrieved from reference TRBV2 and TRBJ2-3, is EPEVTQTPSHQVTQMGQEVILRCVPISNHLYFYWYRQILGQKVEFLVSFYNNEISEKSEIFDDQFSVERPDGSNFTLKIRSTKLEDSAMYFCASSRQRVSTDTQYFGPGTRLTVL.

This clone has only one observation. J is TRBJ1-1 and V is TRBV2; 10 bases line up with TRBD1. The CDR3 runs to 14 residues. Looked up from germline, CDR1 is SNHLY and CDR2 is FYNNEI. J lost 5 bases, V lost 6 bases, and 6 bases had no gene match. Here the CDR3 reads CASSPGQGNTEAFF. The CDR3 nucleotides are TGTGCCAGCAGCCCGGGACAGGGGAATACTGAAGCTTTCTTT.